This T cell receptor beta chain was captured in a study of blood T cell repertoires in COVID-19. Study background: The study drew acute and convalescent COVID-19 samples from the United States, Italy and Spain. Nucleic acid was either cDNA or gDNA, and it came from T cells, B-cell-depleted T cells, or PBMCs.

CDR1 ENHRY and CDR2 SYGVKD come from the germline V gene. Trimming left V 0 bases short and J 1 base short, with 9 bases between. CDR3 length: 16 amino acids. In the original workflow: Amplification of reference gene primers was used by the study to estimate nucleated cell counts. TCRdb keeps only in-frame clones here, not all; method: immunoSEQ multiplex PCR. V, J and clone size are taken as reported in that table, and D and trimming were inferred from the DNA itself. The sample records around 380,000 clones, approximately 80% being singletons. This sequence originates from a human donor with acute or convalescent COVID-19. The donor label of this sample is uncertain. V usage is TRBV10-3 and J usage is TRBJ2-2; D perhaps matches TRBD2 (6 bases). Source material: peripheral blood. The CDR3 region is CAISESLAENTGELFF. The CDR3 DNA follows: TGTGCCATCAGTGAGTCACTAGCAGAGAACACCGGGGAGCTGTTTTTT.